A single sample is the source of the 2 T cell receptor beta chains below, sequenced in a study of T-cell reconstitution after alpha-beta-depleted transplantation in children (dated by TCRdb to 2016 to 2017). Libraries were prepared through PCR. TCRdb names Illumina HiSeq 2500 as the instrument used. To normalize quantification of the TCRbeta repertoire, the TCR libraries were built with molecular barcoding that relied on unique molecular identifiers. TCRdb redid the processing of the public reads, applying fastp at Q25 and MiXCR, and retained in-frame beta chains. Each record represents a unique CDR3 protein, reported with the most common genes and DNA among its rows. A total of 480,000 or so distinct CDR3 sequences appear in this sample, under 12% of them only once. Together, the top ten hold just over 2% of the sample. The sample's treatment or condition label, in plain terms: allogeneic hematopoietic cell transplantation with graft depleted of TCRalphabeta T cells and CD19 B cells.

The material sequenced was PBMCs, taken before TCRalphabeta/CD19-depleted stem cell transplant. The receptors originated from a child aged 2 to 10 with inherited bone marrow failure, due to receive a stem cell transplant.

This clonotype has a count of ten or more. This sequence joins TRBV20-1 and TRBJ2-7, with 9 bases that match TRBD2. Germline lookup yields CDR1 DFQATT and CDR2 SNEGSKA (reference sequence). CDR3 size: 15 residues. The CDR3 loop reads CSEKIRLADSYEQYF. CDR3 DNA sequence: TGCAGCGAAAAGATAAGACTAGCGGACTCCTACGAGCAGTACTTC.

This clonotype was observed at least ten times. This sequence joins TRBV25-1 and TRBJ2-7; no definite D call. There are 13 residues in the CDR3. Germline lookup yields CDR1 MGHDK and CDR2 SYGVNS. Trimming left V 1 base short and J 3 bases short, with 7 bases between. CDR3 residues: CASSELLGYEQYF. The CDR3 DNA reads TGTGCCAGCAGTGAATTGCTCGGCTACGAGCAGTACTTC.